This T cell receptor beta chain is from a study of blood T cells in healthy people across ages. A J-beta primer mix and a sample-barcoded 5' primer were used in a second PCR of roughly 7 to 12 cycles. A template-switch adaptor containing 12 random nucleotides labeled each cDNA molecule. One entry per CDR3 protein results from TCRdb running MiXCR on the 5' RACE reads. This table holds fewer than 750,000 distinct CDR3 sequences, approximately 52% found once. There are 14 residues in the CDR3. CDR1 is DFQATT and CDR2 is SNEGSKA in the germline V gene (reference sequence). V lost 5 bases, J lost 0 bases, and 11 bases lay in between. With each sample, at least 6 micrograms of total RNA were extracted. Findings and limits, study-wide: It was held that the diversity estimates obtained from one million T cells were underestimates. Long-lived donors carried more naive CD4+ cells and greater diversity than aged donors.

This clonotype was seen only a few times. What it recognizes is unknown. The sequencing sample was made of blood. The chain is built from TRBV20-1 and TRBJ1-3; no clear D. The sequence derives from a woman aged 80 or over in good health. The CDR3 region has the DNA TGCAGTGCTCAACTAATGAGCTCTGGAAACACCATATATTTT. It is translated as CSAQLMSSGNTIYF.